This T cell receptor (beta chain) is drawn from a study of early T cells in non-severe SARS-CoV-2 infection. Study details: The authors sequenced bulk RNA from unsorted whole blood, leaving chains unpaired.

In this sample, this clonotype turned up many times. Its antigen remains unidentified. Attachment of unique molecular identifiers was made to individual cDNA molecules. TCRdb re-derived calls from the 5' RACE reads in MiXCR, one entry per CDR3 protein. Altogether roughly 34,000 distinct CDR3 sequences are present, under 7% being singletons, with the ten largest covering under 25%. Trimming took off 3 bases at V and 4 bases at J, with 12 bases between the two ends. The germline gives CDR1 MDHEN, CDR2 SYDVKM. The CDR3 runs to 15 residues. Broader study findings: Sequences matched to VDJdb favored anti-spike CD8 responses, while private and CD4 specificities were missed.

Material: whole blood, obtained at baseline. This TCR came from an adult who was a healthcare worker with PCR-confirmed SARS-CoV-2 infection or an uninfected control (not recorded which). The V and J genes are TRBV28 and TRBJ2-2; either TRBD1 or TRBD2 may fit D (6 bases each). The CDR3 spells CASSFRGDGTGELFF. CDR3 coding DNA: TGTGCCAGCAGTTTTAGGGGGGACGGCACCGGGGAGCTGTTTTTT.